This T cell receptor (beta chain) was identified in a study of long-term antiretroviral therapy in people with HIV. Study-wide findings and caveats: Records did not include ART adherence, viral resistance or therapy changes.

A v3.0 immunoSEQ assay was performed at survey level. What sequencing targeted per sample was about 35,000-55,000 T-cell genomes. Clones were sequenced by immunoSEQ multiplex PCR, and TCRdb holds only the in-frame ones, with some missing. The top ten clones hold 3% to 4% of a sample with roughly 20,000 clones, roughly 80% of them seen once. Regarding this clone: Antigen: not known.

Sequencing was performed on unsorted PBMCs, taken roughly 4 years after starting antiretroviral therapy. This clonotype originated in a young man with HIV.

CDR3 nucleotides: TGTGCCGCGCACAGGGACTTGGGTTCACCCCTCCACTTT. It encodes CAAHRDLGSPLHF. The J gene is TRBJ1-6, the V gene TRBV28; weak D call: TRBD1 (6 bases). This CDR3 contains 13 residues. Germline V gene data show CDR1 as MDHEN and CDR2 as SYDVKM. V dropped 11 bases and J dropped 9 bases, with 17 bases sitting between them.